The present T cell receptor (beta chain) was sequenced within a study of T cells in Graves' hyperthyroidism and ophthalmopathy. Patients were aged 18 to 65, had disease duration under 2 months, and had newly diagnosed hyperthyroidism. J lost 6 bases, V lost 6 bases, and 8 bases had no gene match. In germline, CDR1 is DFQATT, CDR2 SNEGSKA (reference sequence). CDR3 length: 14 amino acids. The CDR3 regions of TCR beta were amplified from RNA transcripts. The TCR CDR3 first-round RT-PCR relied on the HTBI primer set. Each CDR3 protein is one row after TCRdb ran MiXCR on the multiplex PCR reads. Among about 700,000 distinct CDR3 sequences listed, 13% to 15% were seen once.

This chain connects TRBV20-1 to TRBJ2-3; 11 nucleotides match TRBD2. Specimen: blood. The origin of this receptor is a woman younger than 35 with Graves' hyperthyroidism. The CDR3, as DNA: TGCAGTGCCGTAGCGGGAGGGCGGATGGATACGCAGTATTTT. Translating gives CSAVAGGRMDTQYF.